This TCR beta chain was identified in a study of PD-1 blockade in classical Hodgkin lymphoma. Study results and caveats: Newly diagnosed patients were reported to exhibit reduced baseline TCR diversity relative to healthy donors. The baseline diversity of complete responders showed similarity to that of newly diagnosed patients.

Every single patient, without exception, relapsed after autologous stem cell transplantation, and brentuximab vedotin exposure varied. TCRdb's table, derived via immunoSEQ multiplex PCR, lists solely in-frame clones and lacks some. The sample contains 25,000 to 35,000 clones, about two thirds of which appear only once. CDR1 SGHNT and CDR2 YYREEE come from the germline V gene (reference sequence). The CDR3 consists of 15 residues. V was pared by 0 bases and J by 2 bases, with 12 bases between. This clone has a handful of counts. Its target is unknown. This sequence was found in a human donor with classical Hodgkin lymphoma. The sample consisted of peripheral blood mononuclear cells (PBMCs), taken before the second cycle of nivolumab. The genes are TRBV5-4 and TRBJ2-7; perhaps D is TRBD1 or TRBD2 (7 bases each). The DNA for the CDR3 is TGTGCCAGCAGCTTGGGGGGAGGGGGCCCCTACGAGCAGTACTTC. This sequence encodes CASSLGGGGPYEQYF.